This T cell receptor beta chain was captured in a study of OX40 agonist ivuxolimab in advanced cancers. The overall study: Among those enrolled, mean age was about 58 years (range about 23 to 79) and roughly 84% were male.

Germline values: CDR1 SGHTA, CDR2 FQGNSA. V dropped 1 base and J dropped 2 bases, with 4 bases sitting between them. The CDR3 is made up of 13 amino acids. As for this clone: Its antigen is currently unknown.

The sampling schedule covered blood at baseline, cycle 4 day 1, and cycle 7 day 1. Overall study findings and caveats: Relative to CD4+ cells, CD8+ T cells on average had more expanded clones.

Only in-frame clones appear in the TCRdb table, and some are missing; sequencing was by immunoSEQ multiplex PCR. The sample comprises about 98,000 clones, approximately 90% of which are singletons, and 0.5% rests with the top ten. The chain carries TRBV7-2 and TRBJ2-3, with D unclear. This TCR came from an adult with an advanced solid tumor such as melanoma, head and neck, liver or kidney cancer. The sample consisted of CD4+ or CD8+ T cells sorted from blood, taken in a trial of the OX40 agonist ivuxolimab. In nucleotides, the CDR3 is TGTGCCAGCAGCTTAGAATACACAGATACGCAGTATTTT. It translates to CASSLEYTDTQYF.